The 10 T cell receptor beta chains below come from one sample, sequenced in a study of beta chain features in type 1 diabetes. The study reverse transcribed the entire isolated RNA, so it sequenced expressed TCRB transcripts. The protocol was immunoSEQ multiplex PCR, while the TCRdb copy is restricted to in-frame clones and leaves out a portion. Of about 900,000 clones in the sample, 15% to 20% were seen once. Specimen: naive CD4+ T cells from blood. All receptors derive from a woman aged 18-29 years in good health.

Only a few counts were recorded for this clone. The chain recombines TRBV7-2 with TRBJ2-3; 8 bases align to TRBD1. The V and J ends lost 1 base and 5 bases, in that order; junction bases with no gene match: 2. The CDR3 runs 14 residues. Per the germline V gene, CDR1 is SGHTA and CDR2 is FQGNSA. The CDR3 DNA sequence: TGTGCCAGCAGCTTAGGGACAGGGAAAGATACGCAGTATTTT. Protein product: CASSLGTGKDTQYF.

The rearrangement joins TRBV7-2 to TRBJ2-5; 7 nucleotides line up with TRBD2. CDR3 length equals 16 residues. Germline CDR1 and CDR2: SGHTA and FQGNSA. The V and J ends lost 5 bases and 2 bases, in that order; junction bases with no gene match: 11. As DNA, the CDR3 is TGTGCCAGCAGCCCCGATCGGCTAGCGGTACAAGAGACCCAGTACTTC. Amino acids: CASSPDRLAVQETQYF.

The V and J genes are TRBV6-1 and TRBJ2-2; D unclear. CDR1 and CDR2 from the germline V gene are MNHNS and SASEGT. The CDR3 sequence is 15 residues long. V was clipped by 2 bases and J by 3 bases, with 10 bases between them. CDR3 region: CASSEQVLYTGELFF. The DNA for the CDR3 is TGTGCCAGCAGTGAACAGGTTCTCTACACCGGGGAGCTGTTTTTT.

The chain uses TRBV18 and TRBJ2-7, with D possibly TRBD1 on 6 matching bases. From germline, CDR1 is KGHSH and CDR2 LQKENI. With 5 bases removed from V and 3 bases from J, the gap between germline ends came to 14 bases. CDR3 length equals 14 residues. CDR3 nucleotides: TGTGCCAGCTCAACGGACAGTTGGGTCTACGAGCAGTACTTC. Encoded protein: CASSTDSWVYEQYF. The full variable domain, rest sourced from reference TRBV18 and TRBJ2-7, is NAGVMQNPRHLVRRRGQEARLRCSPMKGHSHVYWYRQLPEEGLKFMVYLQKENIIDESGMPKERFSAEFPKEGPSILRIQQVVRGDSAAYFCASSTDSWVYEQYFGPGTRLTVT.

The chain has TRBV27 and TRBJ2-5; D possibly corresponds to TRBD1 (5 bases). CDR3 length: 14 residues. The V gene lost 3 bases and the J gene lost 1 base, with 9 bases spanning the gap. Germline-derived CDR1 and CDR2 are MNHEY and SMNVEV (reference sequence). CDR3: CASSFRTGQETQYF. DNA for the CDR3: TGTGCCAGCAGTTTTCGTACAGGCCAAGAGACCCAGTACTTC.

The chain uses TRBV7-2 and TRBJ2-1, with D hard to call. The germline gives CDR1 SGHTA, CDR2 FQGNSA. This CDR3 spans 15 amino acids. The ends were cut back, 2 bases at V and 5 bases at J, with 13 bases in the middle. CDR3 coding DNA: TGTGCCAGCAGCTTAAACGGACGGGCCAACAATGAGCAGTTCTTC. Residues: CASSLNGRANNEQFF.

The chain uses TRBV14 and TRBJ1-2, with D possibly being TRBD1 (5 bases). CDR1 SGHDN and CDR2 FVKESK come from the germline V gene. CDR3 length: 14 amino acids. V lost 0 bases and J 12 bases, leaving 17 bases between the germline ends. The CDR3 loop is CASSQDLGRRSHTF. DNA for the CDR3: TGTGCCAGCAGCCAAGATTTGGGACGGCGTTCCCACACCTTC.

The chain has TRBV11-1 and TRBJ2-1, with D perhaps TRBD1 (6 bases). Per germline, CDR1 SGHAT and CDR2 FQDESV (reference sequence). Trimming cost V 2 bases and J 2 bases, with 10 bases left between them. This CDR3 comprises 15 residues. The CDR3 nucleotides read TGTGCCAGCAGCTTACTGTCAGGGGCCTACAATGAGCAGTTCTTC. Its translation is CASSLLSGAYNEQFF.

The sample holds a few counts of this clone. The chain carries TRBV5-8 and TRBJ1-2, with 10 bases aligning to TRBD1. Per germline, CDR1 SGHTS and CDR2 YDEGEE. V was clipped by 4 bases and J by 5 bases; unmatched bases: 5. This CDR3 is built from 14 residues. CDR3 coding DNA: TGTGCCAGCAGCGTTGACAGGGGGCTTTATGGCTACACCTTC. Amino acids: CASSVDRGLYGYTF.

This clone was seen at least ten times. The V call is TRBV10-3, the J call TRBJ1-4; no reliable D call. CDR3 length: 12 residues. The V end lost 0 bases, the J end lost 8 bases, and 4 bases lay between the germline ends. Germline-derived CDR1 and CDR2 are ENHRY and SYGVKD. The CDR3 DNA reads TGTGCCATCAGTGAGTCGACGGAAAAACTGTTTTTT. Protein sequence: CAISESTEKLFF.